Listed here is a single T cell receptor beta chain. This sample is part of a study of human T cells and chemical hapten exposure. Study-wide background: Patients, chiefly female, had alopecia areata, totalis or universalis. Per-sample variation in TCR yield stemmed mainly from small pooled library volume differences.

Germline CDR1 is KGHSH and CDR2 is LQKENI. CDR3 length: 14 amino acids. Unmatched junction bases numbered 4, after V lost 3 bases and J lost 10 bases. MiXCR was run by TCRdb on the RACE reads, yielding one entry per CDR3 protein. This table holds 80,000 to 95,000 distinct CDR3 sequences, about 10% found once. The time point was: patch test 1, 2 weeks after DPC sensitization. The treatment is: therapeutic diphenylcyclopropenone sensitization with weekly scalp DPC. Blood collection happened ahead of applying each patch test. Alopecia patients deemed DPC-suitable, aged 18 to 70, excluding pregnancy. This chain links TRBV18 with TRBJ1-6; 9 bases are a match to TRBD1. The TCR sequence derives from a woman aged 50 to 65 with alopecia areata. Some clones in this sample may be carry-over from other donors' samples. Sequenced material: whole blood, taken in connection with sensitization to the hapten diphenylcyclopropenone (DPC). CDR3 residues: CASSPGQGLSPLHF. CDR3 in DNA: TGTGCCAGCTCACCGGGACAGGGTTTGTCACCCCTCCACTTT.